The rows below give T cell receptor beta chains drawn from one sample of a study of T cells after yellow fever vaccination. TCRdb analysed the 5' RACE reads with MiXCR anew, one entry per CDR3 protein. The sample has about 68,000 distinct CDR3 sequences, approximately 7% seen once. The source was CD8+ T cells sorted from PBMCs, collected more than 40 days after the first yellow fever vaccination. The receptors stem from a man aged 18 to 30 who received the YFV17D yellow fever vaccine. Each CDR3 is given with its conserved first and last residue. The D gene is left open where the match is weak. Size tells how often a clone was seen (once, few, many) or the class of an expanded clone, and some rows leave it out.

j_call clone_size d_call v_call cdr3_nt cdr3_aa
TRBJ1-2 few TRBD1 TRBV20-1 TGCAGTGCAAGCCGCGAAACAGGGGATGGGGACTATGGCTACACCTTC CSASRETGDGDYGYTF
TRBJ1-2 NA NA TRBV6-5 TGTGCCAGCAGTCCGCTCGAAGGAGCTAACTATGGCTACACCTTC CASSPLEGANYGYTF
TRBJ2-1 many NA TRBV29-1 TGCAGCGCCCGGGGTTTGTCCTACAATGAGCAGTTCTTC CSARGLSYNEQFF
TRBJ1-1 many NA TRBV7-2 TGTGCCAGCAGCTTAGACGGCACTGAAGCTTTCTTT CASSLDGTEAFF
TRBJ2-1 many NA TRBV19 TGTGCCAGTAGTTGGCCTAGCACGGATGAGCAGTTCTTC CASSWPSTDEQFF
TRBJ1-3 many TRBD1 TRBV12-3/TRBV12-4 TGTGCCAGCAGTTCGACAGGGGGCACTGGAAACACCATATATTTT CASSSTGGTGNTIYF
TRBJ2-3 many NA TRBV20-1 TGCAGTGCCAAAGACGGTAGCACAGATACGCAGTATTTT CSAKDGSTDTQYF
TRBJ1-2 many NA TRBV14 TGTGCCAGCAGCCAAGATAGAGGCAGTCCTGGCTATGGCTACACCTTC CASSQDRGSPGYGYTF
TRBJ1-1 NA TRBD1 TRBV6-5 TGTGCCAGCAGTTACTCCGGACAGGGGGCAGGGACTGAAGCTTTCTTT CASSYSGQGAGTEAFF
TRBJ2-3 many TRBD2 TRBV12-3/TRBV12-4 TGTGCCAGCAGCTCTTCTAGCGGCACTAGCACAGATACGCAGTATTTT CASSSSSGTSTDTQYF
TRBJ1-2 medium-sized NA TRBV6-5 TGTGCCAGCAGTTACTCGACCAGGGGAGGCTACACCTTC CASSYSTRGGYTF
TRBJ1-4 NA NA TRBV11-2 TGTGCCAGCAGCTTATCCTACCTACGAAATCATCAGTATACAACTAATGAAAAACTGTTTTTT CASSLSYLRNHQYTTNEKLFF
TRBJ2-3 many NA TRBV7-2 TGTGCCAGCAGCTTTCAGCCTACAGATACGCAGTATTTT CASSFQPTDTQYF
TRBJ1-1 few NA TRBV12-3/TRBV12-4 TGTGCCAGCAGTTTACACGGGGGAAGGGGTGGTAACACTGAAGCTTTCTTT CASSLHGGRGGNTEAFF
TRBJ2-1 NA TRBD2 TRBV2 TGTGCCTTCTGCCCAATATTGGGACTAGCGGGGGGGCCGGGGAATGAGCAGTTCTTC CAFCPILGLAGGPGNEQFF
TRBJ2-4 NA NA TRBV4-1 TGCGCCAGCAGCCAAGAGATCCGGGACGCGAAAAACATTCAGTACTTC CASSQEIRDAKNIQYF